The 31 T cell receptor beta chains reported below all come from one sample, sequenced in a study of CD8+ T cells in alopecia areata. Investigators isolated RNA and reverse transcribed it into cDNA to act as the sequencing template. The repertoire was sequenced with immunoSEQ multiplex PCR; TCRdb's copy has only in-frame clones and lacks some. The sample lists about 300,000 clones, over 45% occurring once. Sample treatment: oral pan-JAK inhibitor, 5-10 mg twice daily. The source was CD4+ T cells sorted from blood, collected at week 24, from a patient treated with tofacitinib. These receptor sequences come from a human donor with alopecia areata.

The sample holds one count of this clone. The chain recombines TRBV29-1 with TRBJ2-3, with 7 nucleotides matching TRBD1. The CDR3 covers 13 residues. With V trimmed by 5 bases and J by 0 bases, 2 bases remained unmatched. From germline, CDR1 is SQVTM and CDR2 ANQGSEA. In DNA form, the CDR3 reads TGCAGCGTTCAGACAGGGAGCACAGATACGCAGTATTTT. This translates into CSVQTGSTDTQYF.

The chain couples TRBV15 to TRBJ1-5, with 7 bases fitting TRBD1. CDR1 and CDR2 (germline): LNHNV, YYDKDF (reference sequence). The CDR3 sequence is 13 residues long. With 8 bases clipped from V and 0 bases from J, the junction kept 1 base outside the gene matches. The CDR3 protein is CATQGDSNQPQHF. The CDR3 DNA sequence: TGTGCCACCCAGGGGGATAGCAATCAGCCCCAGCATTTT.

The chain is built from TRBV18 and TRBJ1-1; D not certain. Germline V gene lookup returns CDR1 KGHSH and CDR2 LQKENI. Trimming cost V 3 bases and J 0 bases, with 14 bases left between them. CDR3 length: 16 residues. Written as DNA, the CDR3 is TGTGCCAGCTCACCTGGCGGTTTCCTCATGAACACTGAAGCTTTCTTT. It specifies CASSPGGFLMNTEAFF.

This clone occurred a few times. This chain uses TRBV7-9 with TRBJ2-7; D is possibly TRBD1 (5 bases). Germline values: CDR1 SEHNR, CDR2 FQNEAQ (reference sequence). The CDR3 extends over 12 amino acids. Trimming stripped 3 bases from V and 6 bases from J, with 9 bases between. CDR3 in DNA: TGTGCCAGCAGCTTTTCGACAGTCGAGCAGTACTTC. Protein sequence: CASSFSTVEQYF.

The V gene is TRBV4-1, the J gene TRBJ1-1; D might be TRBD1 (6 bases). CDR1 and CDR2 (germline): MGHRA, YSYEKL. The CDR3 covers 15 residues. The V end lost 4 bases, the J end lost 4 bases, and 16 bases lay between the germline ends. This CDR3 is CASSPRYREGTEAFF. The CDR3 region has the DNA TGCGCCAGCAGCCCGAGGTACAGGGAGGGCACTGAAGCTTTCTTT.

The genes are TRBV18 and TRBJ1-2; D call uncertain. The CDR3 length is 14 residues. CDR1 KGHSH and CDR2 LQKENI come from the germline V gene. Trimming stripped 3 bases from V and 1 base from J, with 9 bases between. The CDR3 loop is CASSPRGSNYGYTF. The CDR3, as DNA: TGTGCCAGCTCACCCCGAGGCAGTAACTATGGCTACACCTTC.

This chain joins TRBV7-2 and TRBJ1-2; D call uncertain. Germline CDR1 SGHTA, CDR2 FQGNSA. The germline V and J ends were trimmed by 3 bases and 4 bases, with 9 bases remaining between them. This CDR3 spans 13 amino acids. CDR3 sequence (DNA): TGTGCCAGCAGCTTCAGCCCCACCTATGGCTACACCTTC. Translation gives CASSFSPTYGYTF.

The chain employs TRBV7-2 and TRBJ1-6; TRBD1 might be the D (5 bases). The CDR3 is made up of 17 amino acids. V was trimmed by 0 bases and J by 0 bases, leaving 9 bases between them. Germline lookup yields CDR1 SGHTA and CDR2 FQGNSA. The CDR3 region has the DNA TGTGCCAGCAGCTTAGCGGGGGGAGACTCCTATAATTCACCCCTCCACTTT. Amino acid sequence: CASSLAGGDSYNSPLHF.

This clone turned up a few times. The genes are TRBV14 and TRBJ2-7; TRBD1 might be the D (6 bases). This CDR3 spans 13 amino acids. V lost 0 bases to trimming and J lost 7 bases, with 10 bases between them. From germline, CDR1 is SGHDN and CDR2 FVKESK. This CDR3 is CASSQDWGREQYF. The CDR3, as DNA: TGTGCCAGCAGCCAAGATTGGGGGCGAGAGCAGTACTTC.

The chain employs TRBV5-1 and TRBJ2-1; D remains ambiguous. Germline CDR1 SGHRS, CDR2 YFSETQ. V was shortened by 6 bases and J by 5 bases, with 12 bases between the two germline ends. The CDR3 totals 13 residues. CDR3 region: CASTPGVNNEQFF. The DNA for the CDR3 is TGCGCCAGCACCCCTGGGGTCAACAATGAGCAGTTCTTC.

A note on this clone: Other nucleotide sequences from this sample produce the same CDR3. V and J are TRBV5-1 and TRBJ2-5; D gene uncertain. Germline V lookup: CDR1 SGHRS, CDR2 YFSETQ. The CDR3 is 12 residues long. With 0 bases removed from V and 5 bases from J, the gap between germline ends came to 5 bases. CDR3 sequence reads: CASSLAAETQYF. CDR3 bases: TGCGCCAGCAGCTTGGCCGCCGAGACCCAGTACTTC.

The rearrangement links TRBV4-1 to TRBJ2-3, with TRBD2 identical over 7 bases. The germline CDR1 and CDR2 sequences are MGHRA and YSYEKL. The V and J ends lost 3 bases and 2 bases, in that order; junction bases with no gene match: 11. The CDR3 spans 17 residues. As DNA, the CDR3 is TGCGCCAGCAGCCAGACGGGACTATTCGTACCCACAGATACGCAGTATTTT. Its translation is CASSQTGLFVPTDTQYF.

V is TRBV29-1 and J is TRBJ2-1; TRBD2 is a possible D gene (5 bases). CDR1 and CDR2 from the germline V gene are SQVTM and ANQGSEA. This CDR3 spans 12 amino acids. Trimming shortened V by 7 bases and J by 2 bases, and 9 bases separated the two germline ends. This chain's CDR3 is CSGRLPYNEQFF. In DNA form, the CDR3 reads TGCAGCGGAAGACTACCCTACAATGAGCAGTTCTTC.

The chain uses TRBV7-2 and TRBJ2-6; the match to TRBD1 covers 8 bases. The germline gives CDR1 SGHTA, CDR2 FQGNSA. The J segment lost 0 bases and the V segment lost 5 bases, leaving 6 bases of the junction unmatched. There are 17 residues in the CDR3. This chain's CDR3 is CASSRQGTSSGANVLTF. DNA of the CDR3: TGTGCCAGCAGCAGACAGGGGACCAGCTCTGGGGCCAACGTCCTGACTTTC.

The chain combines TRBV30 with TRBJ1-6; a possible D gene is TRBD1 (5 bases). Germline CDR1 GTSNPN, CDR2 SVGIG (reference sequence). This CDR3 is 17 amino acids long. Trimming took off 3 bases at V and 5 bases at J, with 20 bases between the two ends. CDR3 sequence reads: CAWSKTRVSGDNSPLHF. CDR3 sequence (DNA): TGTGCCTGGAGCAAGACCAGGGTATCGGGTGATAATTCACCCCTCCACTTT.

The rearrangement links TRBV11-2 to TRBJ2-5, with D perhaps matching TRBD2 (6 bases). There are 13 residues in the CDR3. In germline, CDR1 is SGHAT, CDR2 FQNNGV. Trimming took off 7 bases at V and 3 bases at J, with 12 bases between the two ends. CDR3 nucleotide sequence: TGTGCCAGCACTTCGGGGGTCAAAGAGACCCAGTACTTC. As protein: CASTSGVKETQYF. Full variable domain (outside the CDR3, taken from reference TRBV11-2 and TRBJ2-5): EAGVAQSPRYKIIEKRQSVAFWCNPISGHATLYWYQQILGQGPKLLIQFQNNGVVDDSQLPKDRFSAERLKGVDSTLKIQPAKLEDSAVYLCASTSGVKETQYFGPGTRLLVL.

V gene TRBV30 combines with J gene TRBJ1-1, with no clear D. The CDR3 extends over 15 amino acids. CDR1 GTSNPN and CDR2 SVGIG come from the germline V gene (reference sequence). The V end was cut by 1 base, the J end by 4 bases, with 16 bases between. The CDR3 sequence is CAWSGTRERTTEAFF. In nucleotides, the CDR3 is TGTGCCTGGAGTGGAACTCGGGAGAGGACCACTGAAGCTTTCTTT.

This sequence joins TRBV7-2 and TRBJ2-5, with D maybe TRBD2 (7 bases). The CDR3 sequence is 14 residues long. The germline V gene has CDR1 SGHTA and CDR2 FQGNSA. The germline V and J ends were trimmed by 8 bases and 4 bases, with 17 bases remaining between them. CDR3 nucleotides: TGTGCCAGCGGGGGAGGGGGGTCAGGAGAGACCCAGTACTTC. Protein product: CASGGGGSGETQYF. Supplemented by reference TRBV7-2 and TRBJ2-5, the full variable domain reads GAGVSQSPSNKVTEKGKDVELRCDPISGHTALYWYRQSLGQGLEFLIYFQGNSAPDKSGLPSDRFSAERTGGSVSTLTIQRTQQEDSAVYLCASGGGGSGETQYFGPGTRLLVL.

The chain is built from TRBV29-1 and TRBJ2-7; weak D call: TRBD1 (5 bases). There are 12 residues in the CDR3. V gave up 4 bases and J gave up 7 bases, with 14 bases separating them. Germline V CDR1 and CDR2: SQVTM, ANQGSEA. CDR3 residues: CSVAVGAGEQYF. CDR3 coding DNA: TGCAGCGTTGCGGTAGGGGCCGGTGAGCAGTACTTC.

V is TRBV2 and J is TRBJ2-5; 9 bases align to TRBD2. This CDR3 region has 14 residues. Germline assignment: CDR1 SNHLY and CDR2 FYNNEI. The trim removed 5 bases at V and 4 bases at J, leaving 5 bases unmatched. This CDR3 is CASSPGLASETQYF. In nucleotides, the CDR3 is TGTGCCAGCAGTCCGGGACTAGCATCAGAGACCCAGTACTTC.

This clone came up once. The chain recombines TRBV28 with TRBJ1-2; D perhaps matches TRBD1 (5 bases). The germline V and J ends were trimmed by 10 bases and 7 bases, with 13 bases remaining between them. Germline CDR1 MDHEN, CDR2 SYDVKM. This CDR3 comprises 11 residues. CDR3 amino acids: CAIGTSGGYTF. The CDR3 nucleotides read TGTGCCATCGGGACCAGCGGTGGCTACACCTTC.

The gene calls are TRBV10-2 and TRBJ2-2; the D gene is possibly TRBD1 (5 bases). Trimming left V 10 bases short and J 2 bases short, with 11 bases between. CDR3 length: 13 residues. Per the germline V gene, CDR1 is WSHSY and CDR2 is SAAADI. The CDR3 nucleotides are TGCGCCACCCTTGACAGAAACACCGGGGAGCTGTTTTTT. This translates into CATLDRNTGELFF.

The V call is TRBV7-9, the J call TRBJ1-1; D not resolved. The CDR3 runs to 14 residues. The V and J ends lost 1 base and 6 bases respectively, with 12 bases between them. Germline lookup yields CDR1 SEHNR and CDR2 FQNEAQ (reference sequence). The CDR3: CASSLERGGPEAFF. CDR3 in DNA: TGTGCCAGCAGCTTAGAAAGAGGAGGACCTGAAGCTTTCTTT.

Only a few counts were recorded for this clone. This sequence joins TRBV6-5 and TRBJ1-6, with D unclear. V lost 8 bases to trimming and J lost 6 bases, with 11 bases between them. The CDR3 consists of 13 residues. CDR1 is MNHEY, CDR2 SVGAGI, per germline. The CDR3 nucleotides read TGTGCCAGCCGAAGGGCAGTTAATTCACCCCTCCACTTT. Its protein is CASRRAVNSPLHF.

This clone was detected only a few times. This sequence joins TRBV4-2 and TRBJ2-2; D might be TRBD1 (6 bases). CDR3 size: 13 residues. From germline, CDR1 is LGHNA and CDR2 YNFKEQ. Trimming removed 6 bases from V and 5 bases from J, with 10 bases in between. CDR3 in amino acids: CASRTGHTGELFF. The CDR3 DNA sequence: TGTGCCAGCAGAACAGGGCATACCGGGGAGCTGTTTTTT.

This clone has just a few counts. The chain carries TRBV7-9 and TRBJ1-1; 8 bases fit TRBD1. The CDR3 has 15 residues. CDR1 is SEHNR, CDR2 FQNEAQ, per germline (reference sequence). With 5 bases clipped from V and 0 bases from J, the junction kept 5 bases outside the gene matches. CDR3 nucleotide sequence: TGTGCCAGCAGCGTCCCGGGACAGGTGAACACTGAAGCTTTCTTT. Protein: CASSVPGQVNTEAFF.

The chain uses TRBV30 and TRBJ2-5; the match to TRBD2 covers 13 bases. J gave up 2 bases and V 3 bases, and 9 bases lay outside the gene matches. The CDR3 covers 17 residues. CDR1 and CDR2 from the germline V gene are GTSNPN and SVGIG (reference sequence). This CDR3 is CAWSGGWTSGGQETQYF. The CDR3 DNA reads as TGTGCCTGGAGCGGAGGGTGGACTAGCGGGGGACAAGAGACCCAGTACTTC. Looking up the rest from reference TRBV30 and TRBJ2-5 gives the full variable domain: SQTIHQWPATLVQPVGSPLSLECTVEGTSNPNLYWYRQAAGRGLQLLFYSVGIGQISSEVPQNLSASRPQDRQFILSSKKLLLSDSGFYLCAWSGGWTSGGQETQYFGPGTRLLVL.

The chain recombines TRBV7-9 with TRBJ2-6; D is perhaps TRBD2 (5 bases). The CDR3 consists of 16 residues. The V gene's germline CDR1 is SEHNR and CDR2 FQNEAQ (reference sequence). Trimming shortened V by 7 bases and J by 1 base, and 14 bases separated the two germline ends. The CDR3 region has the DNA TGTGCCAGCATCAGAGATAGGAGGTCTGGGGCCAACGTCCTGACTTTC. Translated, it gives CASIRDRRSGANVLTF. The whole variable domain, remainder taken from reference TRBV7-9 and TRBJ2-6, is DTGVSQNPRHKITKRGQNVTFRCDPISEHNRLYWYRQTLGQGPEFLTYFQNEAQLEKSRLLSDRFSAERPKGSFSTLEIQRTEQGDSAMYLCASIRDRRSGANVLTFGAGSRLTVL.

The chain is built from TRBV15 and TRBJ2-7; TRBD1 is a possible D gene (5 bases). The length of the CDR3 is 17 residues. Per the germline V gene, CDR1 is LNHNV and CDR2 is YYDKDF (reference sequence). The V gene lost 0 bases and the J gene lost 4 bases, with 19 bases spanning the gap. CDR3 amino acids: CATSRDLSDSHGYEQYF. CDR3 bases: TGTGCCACCAGCAGAGATCTTTCCGACAGTCATGGTTACGAGCAGTACTTC.

The CDR3 region is CASSVASAYSPLHF. The DNA of the CDR3 is TGTGCCAGCAGTGTGGCGTCAGCCTATTCACCCCTCCACTTT. The genes are TRBV2 and TRBJ1-6; D gene ambiguous. CDR1 and CDR2 (germline): SNHLY, FYNNEI. The CDR3 sequence is 14 residues long. Trimming removed 4 bases from V and 8 bases from J, with 12 bases in between. The entire variable domain, with the rest obtained from reference TRBV2 and TRBJ1-6, is as follows: EPEVTQTPSHQVTQMGQEVILRCVPISNHLYFYWYRQILGQKVEFLVSFYNNEISEKSEIFDDQFSVERPDGSNFTLKIRSTKLEDSAMYFCASSVASAYSPLHFGNGTRLTVT.

J is TRBJ1-1 and V is TRBV2, with TRBD1 matching over 10 bases. Germline CDR1 is SNHLY and CDR2 is FYNNEI. The CDR3 runs 16 residues. V trimming: 6 bases; J trimming: 1 base; junction bases outside the gene matches: 8. CDR3 loop: CASSRTGGSRNTEAFF. The CDR3 DNA is TGTGCCAGCAGCAGGACAGGGGGATCCCGGAACACTGAAGCTTTCTTT.